Listed below are T cell receptor beta chains from one sample, sequenced in a study of T cell repertoires in ileal Crohn's disease. The data were produced by immunoSEQ multiplex PCR, yet TCRdb's version contains in-frame clones alone and is incomplete. The sample lists some 16,000 clones, around 93% occurring once. Sequenced: ileal tissue. These receptors were taken from an adult with Crohn's disease. CDR3s include the opening cysteine and the closing phenylalanine or tryptophan. The D gene is left open where the match is weak. Not every row has a clone size; where given, it reads once, few, many or a size class.

CASSEPEDGEQFF | TGTGCCAGCAGTGAACCGGAGGATGGTGAGCAGTTCTTC | - | TRBV25-1 | - | TRBJ2-1
CASSDREWLHGYTF | TGTGCCAGCAGTGACAGGGAATGGTTACATGGCTACACCTTC | - | TRBV25-1 | - | TRBJ1-2
CASSFRDTEAFF | TGTGCCAGCAGCTTCCGAGACACTGAAGCTTTCTTT | - | TRBV7-9 | - | TRBJ1-1
CASSLRTGTGAEQYF | TGTGCCAGCAGCTTACGGACCGGGACAGGGGCCGAGCAGTACTTC | - | TRBV7-2 | TRBD1 | TRBJ2-7
CASSILGAGGSDTQYF | TGTGCCAGTAGTATACTCGGAGCGGGGGGGTCCGATACGCAGTATTTT | - | TRBV19 | TRBD2 | TRBJ2-3
CATLRDDGSGNTIYF | TGTGCCACCCTGCGGGACGACGGCTCTGGAAACACCATATATTTT | - | TRBV7-7 | - | TRBJ1-3
CASSTGSDTDTQYF | TGTGCCAGTAGTACCGGTTCTGACACAGATACGCAGTATTTT | - | TRBV19 | - | TRBJ2-3
CAWSQGVVGANVLTF | TGTGCCTGGAGTCAAGGGGTAGTTGGGGCCAACGTCCTGACTTTC | - | TRBV30 | - | TRBJ2-6
CASSLDGNEAFF | TGCGCCAGCAGCTTGGACGGGAATGAAGCTTTCTTT | - | TRBV5-1 | - | TRBJ1-1
CASSGLAGSYEQYF | TGTGCCAGCTCCGGGCTAGCGGGGTCCTACGAGCAGTACTTC | - | TRBV7-6 | TRBD2 | TRBJ2-7
CASSLDNGQGRDEQYF | TGTGCCAGCAGCTTAGATAATGGACAGGGACGGGACGAGCAGTACTTC | - | TRBV11-2 | TRBD1 | TRBJ2-7
CASSPEGTDNQPQHF | TGTGCCAGCTCACCCGAGGGGACAGACAATCAGCCCCAGCATTTT | - | TRBV18 | TRBD1 | TRBJ1-5
CASSLLAGGLSNEQFF | TGTGCCAGCAGTTTACTAGCGGGGGGGCTCAGCAATGAGCAGTTCTTC | once | TRBV27 | TRBD2 | TRBJ2-1
CASNLPGTGNGGSGNTIYF | TGTGCCAGCAACCTTCCCGGGACAGGGAATGGTGGGTCTGGAAACACCATATATTTT | - | TRBV27 | TRBD1 | TRBJ1-3
CASSSRLAGGYEQYF | TGTGCCAGCAGTTCCAGACTAGCGGGGGGCTACGAGCAGTACTTC | few | TRBV6-5 | TRBD2 | TRBJ2-7
CASSRELEMNTGELFF | TGTGCCAGTAGTAGGGAGCTAGAGATGAACACCGGGGAGCTGTTTTTT | - | TRBV19 | - | TRBJ2-2
CASSGGTGRYHEQYF | TGTGCCAGCAGCGGAGGGACAGGGCGGTACCACGAGCAGTACTTC | - | TRBV5-5 | TRBD1 | TRBJ2-7
CASRRGINQPQHF | TGTGCCAGCAGGCGGGGGATCAATCAGCCCCAGCATTTT | - | TRBV6-5 | - | TRBJ1-5
CASSVIDRGGGGYTF | TGTGCCAGCAGCGTAATCGACAGGGGAGGGGGTGGCTACACCTTC | - | TRBV9 | TRBD1 | TRBJ1-2
CASSTTGDYGYTF | TGCGCCAGCAGTACGACAGGGGACTATGGCTACACCTTC | once | TRBV5-1 | TRBD1 | TRBJ1-2
CASSEAGTGAEKLFF | TGTGCCAGCAGTGAAGCAGGGACAGGGGCGGAAAAACTGTTTTTT | - | TRBV6-1 | TRBD1 | TRBJ1-4
CASSLGDRKVSPLHF | TGTGCCAGCAGCTTAGGAGACAGAAAGGTTTCACCCCTCCACTTT | - | TRBV11-2 | - | TRBJ1-6